These T cell receptor beta chains were read from a single sample in a study of OX40 agonist ivuxolimab in advanced cancers. TCRdb's copy holds only in-frame clones and misses some; the assay was immunoSEQ multiplex PCR. The table records some 42,000 clones, about 81% of them present only once. The sample was CD4+ or CD8+ T cells sorted from blood, taken in a trial of the OX40 agonist ivuxolimab. Receptors were obtained from an adult with an advanced solid tumor such as melanoma, head and neck, liver or kidney cancer. Each CDR3 is given with its conserved first and last residue. D genes are given only for firm matches. Rows give clone size only sometimes, using once, few, many, or a class for an expanded clone.

D: NA; V: TRBV7-2; J: TRBJ1-1; size: NA; DNA: TGTGCCAGCTCCCCTATGGGGGCTTACACTGAAGCTTTCTTT; CDR3: CASSPMGAYTEAFF
D: NA; V: TRBV5-1; J: TRBJ1-1; size: NA; DNA: TGCGCCAGCAGATCACATTACAGGGATGAGACTGAAGCTTTCTTT; CDR3: CASRSHYRDETEAFF
D: NA; V: TRBV6-5; J: TRBJ1-1; size: NA; DNA: TGTGCCAGCAGCCCCCCGGAGAACACTGAAGCTTTCTTT; CDR3: CASSPPENTEAFF
D: NA; V: TRBV2; J: TRBJ1-5; size: NA; DNA: TGTGCCAGCAGTCCCGGTGACAACAATCAGCCCCAGCATTTT; CDR3: CASSPGDNNQPQHF
D: TRBD1; V: TRBV5-6; J: TRBJ1-5; size: NA; DNA: TGTGCCAGCAGCCCCGGGACAGGGAATGATCAGCCCCAGCATTTT; CDR3: CASSPGTGNDQPQHF
D: NA; V: TRBV29-1; J: TRBJ2-2; size: once; DNA: TGCAGCGTTGTCCCAAGAAACACCGGGGAGCTGTTTTTT; CDR3: CSVVPRNTGELFF
D: NA; V: TRBV11-2; J: TRBJ2-1; size: NA; DNA: TGTGCCAGCAGCTGGGCCGGCGGGATCTACAATGAGCAGTTCTTC; CDR3: CASSWAGGIYNEQFF
D: NA; V: TRBV5-1; J: TRBJ2-3; size: NA; DNA: TGCGCCAGCAGCTTGGAGGCTACGCAGTATTTT; CDR3: CASSLEATQYF
D: TRBD2; V: TRBV10-3; J: TRBJ2-1; size: NA; DNA: TGTGCCATCAGACCTGGGACTAGCGGGAGGACCTACAATGAGCAGTTCTTC; CDR3: CAIRPGTSGRTYNEQFF
D: TRBD1; V: TRBV2; J: TRBJ1-1; size: NA; DNA: TGTGCCAGCAGTCTTGGACAGGGGGCGGTTGAAGCTTTCTTT; CDR3: CASSLGQGAVEAFF
D: NA; V: TRBV18; J: TRBJ2-7; size: NA; DNA: TGTGCCAGCTCACCCCCGGGTCTCACCTACGAGCAGTACTTC; CDR3: CASSPPGLTYEQYF
D: TRBD2; V: TRBV30; J: TRBJ2-7; size: NA; DNA: TGTGCCTGGAGTGTAGATAGCGGGGACTACGAGCAGTACTTC; CDR3: CAWSVDSGDYEQYF
D: NA; V: TRBV4-2; J: TRBJ2-7; size: NA; DNA: TGTGCCAGCAGCCTCCAACCCGACAGGAGCTCCTACGAGCAGTACTTC; CDR3: CASSLQPDRSSYEQYF
D: NA; V: TRBV7-5; J: TRBJ2-2; size: NA; DNA: TGTGCCAGCAGCCACAACTGGGTAGGGGAGCTGTTTTTT; CDR3: CASSHNWVGELFF
D: TRBD2; V: TRBV7-2; J: TRBJ2-1; size: NA; DNA: TGTGCCAGCAGCAAGACTAGCGGGAGGGCCCCTCCCAATGAGCAGTTCTTC; CDR3: CASSKTSGRAPPNEQFF
D: NA; V: TRBV1; J: TRBJ1-2; size: NA; DNA: TGCACCAGCAGCCAATGCCGGGGAGGCTACACCTTC; CDR3: CTSSQCRGGYTF
D: NA; V: TRBV11-3; J: TRBJ1-1; size: once; DNA: TGTGCCAGCAGCTTAGATGGCATCTGGGGGAACGTGGCTTTCTTT; CDR3: CASSLDGIWGNVAFF
D: NA; V: TRBV5-1; J: TRBJ2-1; size: NA; DNA: TGCGCCAGCAGCCCGGGGGTCGGGCAAATGGAGGAGCAGTTCTTC; CDR3: CASSPGVGQMEEQFF
D: TRBD2; V: TRBV27; J: TRBJ2-1; size: NA; DNA: TGTGCCAGCAGCCCTATGAGCGGGGGGAGACCCTACAATGAGCAGTTCTTC; CDR3: CASSPMSGGRPYNEQFF
D: TRBD1; V: TRBV10-3; J: TRBJ2-3; size: few; DNA: TGTGCCACCGGGACAGAACCAGATACGCAGTATTTT; CDR3: CATGTEPDTQYF
D: NA; V: TRBV7-9; J: TRBJ2-5; size: once; DNA: TGTGCCAGCAGCTTATATCCCCAACAGGGAAAAGAGACCCAGTACTTC; CDR3: CASSLYPQQGKETQYF
D: NA; V: TRBV4-1; J: TRBJ2-7; size: once; DNA: TGCGCCAGCAGCCCCCTCTTGATCTACGAGCAGTACTTC; CDR3: CASSPLLIYEQYF
D: NA; V: TRBV15; J: TRBJ1-5; size: once; DNA: TGTGCCACCAGCATCTACGGAGGGGCCCAGCATTTT; CDR3: CATSIYGGAQHF
D: NA; V: TRBV11-2; J: TRBJ1-1; size: NA; DNA: TGTGCCAGCAGCTTGGGGGGCAACACTGAAGCTTTCTTT; CDR3: CASSLGGNTEAFF
D: NA; V: TRBV18; J: TRBJ1-1; size: NA; DNA: TGTGCCAGCTCACCGACAGCTAACACTGAAGCTTTCTTT; CDR3: CASSPTANTEAFF
D: NA; V: TRBV19; J: TRBJ2-1; size: few; DNA: TGTGCCAGTAGTATGAGTGGGCTATCCAATGAGCAGTTCTTC; CDR3: CASSMSGLSNEQFF
D: NA; V: TRBV10-3; J: TRBJ2-2; size: NA; DNA: TGTGCCATCAGTGAACAGCCCACCGGGGAGCTGTTTTTT; CDR3: CAISEQPTGELFF
D: TRBD2; V: TRBV19; J: TRBJ2-7; size: NA; DNA: TGTGCCAGTAGTATTAGCGGGACTTACTCCTACGAGCAGTACTTC; CDR3: CASSISGTYSYEQYF
D: NA; V: TRBV30; J: TRBJ1-1; size: NA; DNA: TGTGCCTGGGAAAGGGCGAACACTGAAGCTTTCTTT; CDR3: CAWERANTEAFF
D: NA; V: TRBV27; J: TRBJ2-1; size: once; DNA: TGTGCCAGCAGTTTCATCCCTATTTCCTACAATGAGCAGTTCTTC; CDR3: CASSFIPISYNEQFF
D: TRBD2; V: TRBV6-4; J: TRBJ2-2; size: few; DNA: TGTGCCAGCAGTGATCTAGCGGGAGGAGGGAACACCGGGGAGCTGTTTTTT; CDR3: CASSDLAGGGNTGELFF
D: NA; V: TRBV4-1; J: TRBJ2-3; size: NA; DNA: TGCGCCAGCAGCAAGGGCCCCGGGAGGACAGGCACAGATACGCAGTATTTT; CDR3: CASSKGPGRTGTDTQYF
D: NA; V: TRBV15; J: TRBJ2-3; size: NA; DNA: TGTGCCACCAGCAGAGATTTCCTGCTCACAGATACGCAGTATTTT; CDR3: CATSRDFLLTDTQYF
D: NA; V: TRBV5-4; J: TRBJ1-2; size: NA; DNA: TGTGCCAGCAGCTTGGCCGGGACAAACTATGGCTACACCTTC; CDR3: CASSLAGTNYGYTF
D: NA; V: TRBV4-3; J: TRBJ2-3; size: NA; DNA: TGCGCCAGCAGCCAAGATAGCGAACTTACGCAGTATTTT; CDR3: CASSQDSELTQYF
D: TRBD2; V: TRBV29-1; J: TRBJ2-1; size: NA; DNA: TGCAGCGGCGTACTAGCGACCTCCTACAATGAGCAGTTCTTC; CDR3: CSGVLATSYNEQFF
D: NA; V: TRBV9; J: TRBJ1-2; size: NA; DNA: TGTGCCAGCAGCGTAAGCGCCCTGGGCTACTATGGCTACACCTTC; CDR3: CASSVSALGYYGYTF
D: NA; V: TRBV5-1; J: TRBJ2-2; size: NA; DNA: TGCGCCAGCAGCTTAGGCGGGATTCCGGCCGGGGAGCTGTTTTTT; CDR3: CASSLGGIPAGELFF
D: NA; V: TRBV18; J: TRBJ2-7; size: once; DNA: TGTGCCAGCTCACCAAATGGAGACTACGAGCAGTACTTC; CDR3: CASSPNGDYEQYF
D: NA; V: TRBV7-2; J: TRBJ2-3; size: NA; DNA: TGTGCCAGCAGCTTAGCCGGGGGAGAAGATACGCAGTATTTT; CDR3: CASSLAGGEDTQYF
D: NA; V: TRBV11-3; J: TRBJ1-1; size: NA; DNA: TGTGCCAGCAGCCTGAGGGGGGGGAACACTGAAGCTTTCTTT; CDR3: CASSLRGGNTEAFF
D: NA; V: TRBV6-1; J: TRBJ2-3; size: NA; DNA: TGTGCCAGCGGAGTAGTGGATACGCAGTATTTT; CDR3: CASGVVDTQYF
D: NA; V: TRBV28; J: TRBJ1-1; size: NA; DNA: TGTGCCAGCACTAGAAAGAGGGGGATGAACACTGAAGCTTTCTTT; CDR3: CASTRKRGMNTEAFF
D: TRBD2; V: TRBV7-9; J: TRBJ2-1; size: few; DNA: TGTGCCAGCAGCCTCCGGACTAGCGTATACTCCTACAATGAGCAGTTCTTC; CDR3: CASSLRTSVYSYNEQFF
D: NA; V: TRBV6-5; J: TRBJ1-1; size: NA; DNA: TGTGCCAGCAGTTACCTACGGGAGGGGATGAACACTGAAGCTTTCTTT; CDR3: CASSYLREGMNTEAFF
D: NA; V: TRBV5-1; J: TRBJ2-2; size: NA; DNA: TGCGCCAGCAGCTTGGCCGTGGCCCCCGGGGAGCTGTTTTTT; CDR3: CASSLAVAPGELFF
D: NA; V: TRBV9; J: TRBJ2-1; size: NA; DNA: TGTGCCAGCAGCGTAGGGGGGGTAGGTCGAAATGAGCAGTTCTTC; CDR3: CASSVGGVGRNEQFF
D: TRBD2; V: TRBV10-3; J: TRBJ2-7; size: NA; DNA: TGTGCCACTAAAGCGGGAGGGCCTCCGGTGCAGTACTTC; CDR3: CATKAGGPPVQYF
D: NA; V: TRBV18; J: TRBJ2-7; size: NA; DNA: TGTGCCAGCTCACCATCGAAGGCGGCCGACTACGAGCAGTACTTC; CDR3: CASSPSKAADYEQYF
D: NA; V: TRBV7-6; J: TRBJ2-3; size: NA; DNA: TGTGCCAGCAGCTTAGTCGCGGAAAGCACAGATACGCAGTATTTT; CDR3: CASSLVAESTDTQYF
D: NA; V: TRBV6-1; J: TRBJ2-5; size: once; DNA: TGTGCCAGCAGTGCCCTTTCAGGGGTTCAGGGAGGGGAGACCCAGTACTTC; CDR3: CASSALSGVQGGETQYF
D: TRBD2; V: TRBV7-2; J: TRBJ2-2; size: NA; DNA: TGTGCCAGCAGCTTAGGGGTTAGCGGGAGGTGGAACACCGGGGAGCTGTTTTTT; CDR3: CASSLGVSGRWNTGELFF
D: TRBD1; V: TRBV2; J: TRBJ2-7; size: NA; DNA: TGTGCCAGCAGTGAACCCCCGGGACAGGGGGCGCGGGAGCAGTACTTC; CDR3: CASSEPPGQGAREQYF
D: NA; V: TRBV19; J: TRBJ1-5; size: NA; DNA: TGTGCCAGTAGTCCGGGTCAATGGGCGGGTAATCAGCCCCAGCATTTT; CDR3: CASSPGQWAGNQPQHF
D: TRBD1; V: TRBV11-1; J: TRBJ2-5; size: NA; DNA: TGTGCCAGCAGCTTATCGACAGGGAAAGAGACCCAGTACTTC; CDR3: CASSLSTGKETQYF
D: NA; V: TRBV4-3; J: TRBJ2-7; size: NA; DNA: TGCGCCAGCAGCCAAGAAAACAGGGCCGGACCCGAGCAGTACTTC; CDR3: CASSQENRAGPEQYF